These 17 T cell receptor beta chains were all obtained from the same sample, sequenced in a study of OX40 agonist ivuxolimab in advanced cancers. Measured with immunoSEQ multiplex PCR; TCRdb has only the in-frame clones, and not every one. Among roughly 48,000 clones listed, 80% to 90% were seen once. The material was CD4+ or CD8+ T cells sorted from blood, obtained in a trial of the OX40 agonist ivuxolimab. Receptors were obtained from an adult with an advanced solid tumor such as melanoma, head and neck, liver or kidney cancer.

The chain is built from TRBV18 and TRBJ1-1; D uncertain. V shed 4 bases and J shed 4 bases, with 10 bases lying between them. This CDR3 spans 13 amino acids. Germline CDR1 KGHSH, CDR2 LQKENI. The CDR3 DNA sequence: TGTGCCAGCTCACTTATCGCGGGCACTGAAGCTTTCTTT. Its protein product is CASSLIAGTEAFF.

The chain joins TRBV19 to TRBJ2-7, with 7 bases aligning to TRBD1. After removal of 1 base from V and 3 bases from J, the junction contained 6 bases not matched to a gene. Germline V lookup: CDR1 LNHDA, CDR2 SQIVND (reference sequence). CDR3 length: 15 amino acids. The CDR3 DNA sequence: TGTGCCAGTAGTATAGCGGCAGGGGGAAGCTACGAGCAGTACTTC. Amino acid sequence: CASSIAAGGSYEQYF.

The V call is TRBV30, the J call TRBJ2-5; maybe TRBD1 (6 bases). Germline CDR1 GTSNPN, CDR2 SVGIG (reference sequence). The V gene lost 2 bases and the J gene lost 3 bases, with 13 bases spanning the gap. The CDR3 spans 14 residues. The CDR3 sequence: CAWSSWAGEETQYF. The CDR3 nucleotides read TGTGCCTGGAGTAGCTGGGCAGGGGAAGAGACCCAGTACTTC.

The chain recombines TRBV5-4 with TRBJ2-3; D may be TRBD2 (6 bases). The CDR3 spans 15 residues. Per the germline V gene, CDR1 is SGHNT and CDR2 is YYREEE (reference sequence). V lost 4 bases and J 4 bases, leaving 16 bases between the germline ends. The CDR3 DNA sequence: TGTGCCAGCAGCCCCACCCTAGCGATCGCAGATACGCAGTATTTT. Its protein is CASSPTLAIADTQYF.

V is TRBV21-1 and J is TRBJ1-1; the table assigns TRBD1, which was not confirmed against the DNA. TRBV21-1 is deemed a pseudogene. There are 21 residues in the CDR3. The CDR3 nucleotides read TGTGCCAGCAGCAAAGAGGCGACAGGGACCGCGGGTAGTAGTGAGGACACTGAAGCTTTCTTT. Translating gives CASSKEATGTAGSSEDTEAFF.

In regard to this clone: One junction end does not reproduce the germline sequence, and a read error may be involved. The chain joins TRBV5-1 to TRBJ2-7; D is unresolved. The CDR3 runs 13 residues. Per germline, CDR1 SGHRS and CDR2 YFSETQ. The CDR3 DNA reads as TGCGCCAGCAGCCAAGCACTCCTAACCGAGCAGTATTTC. As protein: CASSQALLTEQYF.

The V and J genes are TRBV10-3 and TRBJ2-5; 10 nucleotides agree with TRBD2. V shed 6 bases, J shed 3 bases, and the junction held 7 bases outside the gene matches. CDR3 size: 15 residues. The germline gives CDR1 ENHRY, CDR2 SYGVKD. The CDR3 sequence: CAISPDGLAEETQYF. Here the CDR3 DNA reads TGTGCCATCAGCCCCGACGGACTAGCGGAAGAGACCCAGTACTTC.

This clone ranks as medium-sized. The CDR3 region has the DNA TGTGCCAGTAGTATCCCGGGGTCTTTCTTCTATGGCTACACCTTC. Translating gives CASSIPGSFFYGYTF. The chain carries TRBV19 and TRBJ1-2; D remains ambiguous. The CDR3 extends over 15 amino acids. Germline-derived CDR1 and CDR2 are LNHDA and SQIVND (reference sequence). V lost 3 bases and J 4 bases, leaving 15 bases between the germline ends.

J is TRBJ2-1 and V is TRBV11-2; 7 bases align to TRBD1. The CDR3 covers 14 residues. The trim removed 8 bases at V and 6 bases at J, leaving 10 bases unmatched. The germline CDR1 and CDR2 sequences are SGHAT and FQNNGV. CDR3 residues: CASQDRASGNEQFF. Here the CDR3 DNA reads TGTGCCAGCCAAGACAGGGCTTCGGGCAATGAGCAGTTCTTC.

The chain couples TRBV9 to TRBJ2-1; 8 bases agree with TRBD2. Germline lookup yields CDR1 SGDLS and CDR2 YYNGEE. Losses at the gene ends were 0 bases for V and 8 bases for J; bases not matched to a gene: 13. This CDR3 contains 17 residues. Here the CDR3 reads CASSVVPQGSGSDEQFF. CDR3 nucleotides: TGTGCCAGCAGCGTAGTGCCCCAGGGGAGCGGGAGTGATGAGCAGTTCTTC.

The rearrangement uses TRBV28 and TRBJ2-1; 11 nucleotides agree with TRBD2. V lost 6 bases to trimming and J lost 7 bases; unmatched junction nucleotides: 11. The CDR3 is 16 residues long. Germline V gene lookup returns CDR1 MDHEN and CDR2 SYDVKM. For the CDR3, the DNA is TGTGCCAGCAGCCTCGGTTCTAGCGGGAGGACTAATGAGCAGTTCTTC. Amino acids: CASSLGSSGRTNEQFF.

The chain employs TRBV6-5 and TRBJ1-5, with D perhaps TRBD1 (5 bases). The germline gives CDR1 MNHEY, CDR2 SVGAGI. V was cut by 5 bases and J by 0 bases, with 8 bases left in between. The CDR3 contains 14 residues. CDR3: CASSEQGSNQPQHF. The CDR3 bases are TGTGCCAGCAGTGAGCAGGGTAGCAATCAGCCCCAGCATTTT.

V usage is TRBV28 and J usage is TRBJ2-7; the match to TRBD2 covers 8 bases. The V gene's germline CDR1 is MDHEN and CDR2 SYDVKM. This CDR3 comprises 16 residues. V lost 6 bases, J lost 1 base, and 11 bases stayed unmatched. CDR3 protein: CASSPRGAGGSYEQYF. In DNA form, the CDR3 reads TGTGCCAGCAGCCCCCGCGGGGCGGGGGGATCCTACGAGCAGTACTTC. Variable domain in full (rest from reference TRBV28 and TRBJ2-7): DVKVTQSSRYLVKRTGEKVFLECVQDMDHENMFWYRQDPGLGLRLIYFSYDVKMKEKGDIPEGYSVSREKKERFSLILESASTNQTSMYLCASSPRGAGGSYEQYFGPGTRLTVT.

This rearrangement joins TRBV5-1 to TRBJ2-1, with TRBD2 matching over 12 bases. V trimming: 4 bases; J trimming: 6 bases; junction bases outside the gene matches: 5. The CDR3 runs to 15 residues. Germline CDR1 and CDR2: SGHRS and YFSETQ. The DNA for the CDR3 is TGCGCCAGCAGCACTCTAGCGGGAGGGTCCAATGAGCAGTTCTTC. Residues: CASSTLAGGSNEQFF.

In this sample, this clone turned up a few times. The chain uses TRBV11-3 and TRBJ2-3; D possibly corresponds to TRBD2 (5 bases). CDR1 SGHNT and CDR2 YENEEA come from the germline V gene. CDR3 length equals 15 residues. V lost 1 base and J lost 0, with 8 bases in between. CDR3 coding DNA: TGTGCCAGCAGCTTAGGCGGGTCTAGCACAGATACGCAGTATTTT. It codes for CASSLGGSSTDTQYF.

This sequence joins TRBV7-3 and TRBJ1-2, with D unresolved. The germline V gene encodes CDR1 SGHTA and CDR2 FQGTGA. V shed 7 bases and J shed 6 bases, with 24 bases lying between them. This CDR3 comprises 16 residues. CDR3 protein: CASTGLLAGRFDGYTF. The CDR3 DNA is TGTGCCAGCACCGGTTTGCTAGCAGGAAGGTTTGATGGCTACACCTTC.

This clone was counted once. The gene calls are TRBV6-1 and TRBJ2-5; 10 bases are shared with TRBD1. V shed 4 bases, J shed 5 bases, and the junction held 1 base outside the gene matches. Germline V gene sequence: CDR1 MNHNS, CDR2 SASEGT. The CDR3 covers 13 residues. The CDR3 is CASSGTGGETQYF. The CDR3 nucleotides read TGTGCCAGCAGTGGGACAGGGGGGGAGACCCAGTACTTC.